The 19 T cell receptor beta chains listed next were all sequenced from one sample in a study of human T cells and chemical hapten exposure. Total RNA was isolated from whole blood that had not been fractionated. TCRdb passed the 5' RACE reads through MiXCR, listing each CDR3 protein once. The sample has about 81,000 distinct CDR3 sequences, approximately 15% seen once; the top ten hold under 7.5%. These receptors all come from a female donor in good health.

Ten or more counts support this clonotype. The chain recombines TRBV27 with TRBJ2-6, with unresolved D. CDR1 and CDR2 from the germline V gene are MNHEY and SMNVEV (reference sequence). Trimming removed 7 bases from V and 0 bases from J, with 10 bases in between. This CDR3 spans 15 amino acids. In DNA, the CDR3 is TGTGCCAGCACTCTGGACGGCTCTGGGGCCAACGTCCTGACTTTC. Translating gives CASTLDGSGANVLTF.

CDR3 sequence (DNA): TGCAGTGCGAATCCGACCGGGACAGGGGGCGGCAATCAGCCCCAGCATTTT. This codes for CSANPTGTGGGNQPQHF. The chain has TRBV20-1 and TRBJ1-5, with 12 bases identical to TRBD1. This CDR3 contains 17 residues. Germline trimming cut 6 bases from V and 2 bases from J; bases unmatched to any gene: 11. Germline V gene lookup returns CDR1 DFQATT and CDR2 SNEGSKA (reference sequence).

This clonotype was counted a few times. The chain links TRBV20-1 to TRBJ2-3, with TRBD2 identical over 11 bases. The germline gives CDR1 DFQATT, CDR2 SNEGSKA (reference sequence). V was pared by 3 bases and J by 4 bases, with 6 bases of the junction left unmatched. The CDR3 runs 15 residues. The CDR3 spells CSARDRLAGSDTQYF. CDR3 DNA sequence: TGCAGTGCTAGGGACCGACTAGCGGGGTCAGATACGCAGTATTTT.

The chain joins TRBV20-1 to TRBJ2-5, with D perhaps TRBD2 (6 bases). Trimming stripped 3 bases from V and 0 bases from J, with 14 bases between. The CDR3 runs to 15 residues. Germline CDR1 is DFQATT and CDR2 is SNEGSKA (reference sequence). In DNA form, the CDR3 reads TGCAGTGCTAGCCGATCGCGGGGCTACCAAGAGACCCAGTACTTC. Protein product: CSASRSRGYQETQYF.

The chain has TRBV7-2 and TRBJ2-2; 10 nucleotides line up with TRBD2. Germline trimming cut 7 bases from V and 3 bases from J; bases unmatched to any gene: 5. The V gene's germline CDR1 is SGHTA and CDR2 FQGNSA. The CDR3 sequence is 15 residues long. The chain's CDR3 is CASTLAGAYTGELFF. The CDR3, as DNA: TGTGCCAGCACGCTAGCGGGGGCCTACACCGGGGAGCTGTTTTTT.

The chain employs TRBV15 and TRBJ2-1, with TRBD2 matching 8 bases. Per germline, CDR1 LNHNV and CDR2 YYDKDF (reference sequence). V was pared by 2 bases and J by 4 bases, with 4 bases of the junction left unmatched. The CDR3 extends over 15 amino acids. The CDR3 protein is CATSRSSGVYNEQFF. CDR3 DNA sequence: TGTGCCACCAGCAGAAGTAGCGGGGTATACAATGAGCAGTTCTTC.

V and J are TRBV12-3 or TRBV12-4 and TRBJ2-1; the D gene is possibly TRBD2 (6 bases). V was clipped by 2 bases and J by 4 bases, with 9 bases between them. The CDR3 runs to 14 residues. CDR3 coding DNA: TGTGCCAGCAGTTTAAGGGACTCGTACAATGAGCAGTTCTTC. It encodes CASSLRDSYNEQFF.

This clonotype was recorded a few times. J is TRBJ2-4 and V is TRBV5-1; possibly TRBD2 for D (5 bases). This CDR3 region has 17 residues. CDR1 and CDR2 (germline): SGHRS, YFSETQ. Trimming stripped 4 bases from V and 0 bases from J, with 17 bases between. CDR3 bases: TGCGCCAGCAGCAAGGGAGAAGTCCCGCTAGCCAAAAACATTCAGTACTTC. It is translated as CASSKGEVPLAKNIQYF.

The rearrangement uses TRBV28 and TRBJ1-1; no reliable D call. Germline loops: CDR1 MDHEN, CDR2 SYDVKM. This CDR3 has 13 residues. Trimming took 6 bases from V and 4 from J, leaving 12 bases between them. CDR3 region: CASSLEIGTEAFF. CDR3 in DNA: TGTGCCAGCAGCCTTGAAATAGGCACTGAAGCTTTCTTT.

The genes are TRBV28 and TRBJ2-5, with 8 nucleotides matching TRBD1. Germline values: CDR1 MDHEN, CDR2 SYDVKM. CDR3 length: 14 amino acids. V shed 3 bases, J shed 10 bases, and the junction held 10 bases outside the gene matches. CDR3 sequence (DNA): TGTGCCAGCAGTTTGTTTGGGACAGGTCTGGGCCAGTACTTC. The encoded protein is CASSLFGTGLGQYF.

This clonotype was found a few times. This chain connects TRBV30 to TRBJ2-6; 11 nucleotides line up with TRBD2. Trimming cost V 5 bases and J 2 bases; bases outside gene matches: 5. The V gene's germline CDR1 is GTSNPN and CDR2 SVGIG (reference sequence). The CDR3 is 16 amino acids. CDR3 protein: CAWAGLAGAGANVLTF. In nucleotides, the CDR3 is TGTGCCTGGGCCGGACTAGCGGGTGCTGGGGCCAACGTCCTGACTTTC.

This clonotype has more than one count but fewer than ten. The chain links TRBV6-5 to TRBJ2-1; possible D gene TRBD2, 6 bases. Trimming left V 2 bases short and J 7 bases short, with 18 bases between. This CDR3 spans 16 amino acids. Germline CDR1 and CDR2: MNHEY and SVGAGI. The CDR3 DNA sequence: TGTGCCAGCAGTTACGGTCTCCAGGACGGAGGGAATGAGCAGTTCTTC. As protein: CASSYGLQDGGNEQFF.

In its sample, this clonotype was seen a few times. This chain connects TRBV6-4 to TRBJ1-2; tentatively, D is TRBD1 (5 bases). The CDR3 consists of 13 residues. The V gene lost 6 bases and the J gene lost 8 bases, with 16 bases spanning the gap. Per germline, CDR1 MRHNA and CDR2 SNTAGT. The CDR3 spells CASSAGREGGYTF. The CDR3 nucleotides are TGTGCCAGCAGCGCAGGGAGGGAAGGAGGCTACACCTTC.

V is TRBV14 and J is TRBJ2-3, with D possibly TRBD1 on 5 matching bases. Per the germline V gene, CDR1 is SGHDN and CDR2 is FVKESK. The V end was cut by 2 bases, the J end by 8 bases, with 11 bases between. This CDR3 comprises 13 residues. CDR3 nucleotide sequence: TGTGCCAGCAGCCAACAGGGATTAGGTACGCAGTATTTT. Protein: CASSQQGLGTQYF.

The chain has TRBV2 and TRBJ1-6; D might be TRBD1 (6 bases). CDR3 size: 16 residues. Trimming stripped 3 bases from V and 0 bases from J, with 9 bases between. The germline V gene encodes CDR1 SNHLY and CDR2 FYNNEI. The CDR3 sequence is CASSEGHTSYNSPLHF. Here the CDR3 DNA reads TGTGCCAGCAGTGAGGGACACACCTCCTATAATTCACCCCTCCACTTT.

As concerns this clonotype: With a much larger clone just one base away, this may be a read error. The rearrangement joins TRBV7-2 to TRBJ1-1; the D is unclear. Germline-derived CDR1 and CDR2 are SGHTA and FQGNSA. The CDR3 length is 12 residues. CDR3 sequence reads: CASSLMNTEALF. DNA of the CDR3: TGTGCCAGCAGCTTAATGAACACTGAAGCTCTCTTT.

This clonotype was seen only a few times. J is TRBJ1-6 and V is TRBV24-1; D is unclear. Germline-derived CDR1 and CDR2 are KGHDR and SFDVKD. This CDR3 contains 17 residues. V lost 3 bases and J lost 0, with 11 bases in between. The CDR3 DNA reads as TGTGCCACCAGTGATCACCGCTGGAGCTCCTATAATTCACCCCTCCACTTT. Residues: CATSDHRWSSYNSPLHF.

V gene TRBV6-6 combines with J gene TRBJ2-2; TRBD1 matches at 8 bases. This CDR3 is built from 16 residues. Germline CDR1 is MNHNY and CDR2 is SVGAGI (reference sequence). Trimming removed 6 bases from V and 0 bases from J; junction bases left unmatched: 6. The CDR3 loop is CASRHRTGPNTGELFF. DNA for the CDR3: TGTGCCAGCAGGCACCGGACAGGGCCGAACACCGGGGAGCTGTTTTTT.

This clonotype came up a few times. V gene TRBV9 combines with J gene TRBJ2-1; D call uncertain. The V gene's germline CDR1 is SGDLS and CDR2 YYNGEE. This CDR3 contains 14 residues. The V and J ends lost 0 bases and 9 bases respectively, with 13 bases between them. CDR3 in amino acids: CASSVDPAQTEQFF. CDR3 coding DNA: TGTGCCAGCAGCGTAGACCCCGCGCAAACTGAGCAGTTCTTC.